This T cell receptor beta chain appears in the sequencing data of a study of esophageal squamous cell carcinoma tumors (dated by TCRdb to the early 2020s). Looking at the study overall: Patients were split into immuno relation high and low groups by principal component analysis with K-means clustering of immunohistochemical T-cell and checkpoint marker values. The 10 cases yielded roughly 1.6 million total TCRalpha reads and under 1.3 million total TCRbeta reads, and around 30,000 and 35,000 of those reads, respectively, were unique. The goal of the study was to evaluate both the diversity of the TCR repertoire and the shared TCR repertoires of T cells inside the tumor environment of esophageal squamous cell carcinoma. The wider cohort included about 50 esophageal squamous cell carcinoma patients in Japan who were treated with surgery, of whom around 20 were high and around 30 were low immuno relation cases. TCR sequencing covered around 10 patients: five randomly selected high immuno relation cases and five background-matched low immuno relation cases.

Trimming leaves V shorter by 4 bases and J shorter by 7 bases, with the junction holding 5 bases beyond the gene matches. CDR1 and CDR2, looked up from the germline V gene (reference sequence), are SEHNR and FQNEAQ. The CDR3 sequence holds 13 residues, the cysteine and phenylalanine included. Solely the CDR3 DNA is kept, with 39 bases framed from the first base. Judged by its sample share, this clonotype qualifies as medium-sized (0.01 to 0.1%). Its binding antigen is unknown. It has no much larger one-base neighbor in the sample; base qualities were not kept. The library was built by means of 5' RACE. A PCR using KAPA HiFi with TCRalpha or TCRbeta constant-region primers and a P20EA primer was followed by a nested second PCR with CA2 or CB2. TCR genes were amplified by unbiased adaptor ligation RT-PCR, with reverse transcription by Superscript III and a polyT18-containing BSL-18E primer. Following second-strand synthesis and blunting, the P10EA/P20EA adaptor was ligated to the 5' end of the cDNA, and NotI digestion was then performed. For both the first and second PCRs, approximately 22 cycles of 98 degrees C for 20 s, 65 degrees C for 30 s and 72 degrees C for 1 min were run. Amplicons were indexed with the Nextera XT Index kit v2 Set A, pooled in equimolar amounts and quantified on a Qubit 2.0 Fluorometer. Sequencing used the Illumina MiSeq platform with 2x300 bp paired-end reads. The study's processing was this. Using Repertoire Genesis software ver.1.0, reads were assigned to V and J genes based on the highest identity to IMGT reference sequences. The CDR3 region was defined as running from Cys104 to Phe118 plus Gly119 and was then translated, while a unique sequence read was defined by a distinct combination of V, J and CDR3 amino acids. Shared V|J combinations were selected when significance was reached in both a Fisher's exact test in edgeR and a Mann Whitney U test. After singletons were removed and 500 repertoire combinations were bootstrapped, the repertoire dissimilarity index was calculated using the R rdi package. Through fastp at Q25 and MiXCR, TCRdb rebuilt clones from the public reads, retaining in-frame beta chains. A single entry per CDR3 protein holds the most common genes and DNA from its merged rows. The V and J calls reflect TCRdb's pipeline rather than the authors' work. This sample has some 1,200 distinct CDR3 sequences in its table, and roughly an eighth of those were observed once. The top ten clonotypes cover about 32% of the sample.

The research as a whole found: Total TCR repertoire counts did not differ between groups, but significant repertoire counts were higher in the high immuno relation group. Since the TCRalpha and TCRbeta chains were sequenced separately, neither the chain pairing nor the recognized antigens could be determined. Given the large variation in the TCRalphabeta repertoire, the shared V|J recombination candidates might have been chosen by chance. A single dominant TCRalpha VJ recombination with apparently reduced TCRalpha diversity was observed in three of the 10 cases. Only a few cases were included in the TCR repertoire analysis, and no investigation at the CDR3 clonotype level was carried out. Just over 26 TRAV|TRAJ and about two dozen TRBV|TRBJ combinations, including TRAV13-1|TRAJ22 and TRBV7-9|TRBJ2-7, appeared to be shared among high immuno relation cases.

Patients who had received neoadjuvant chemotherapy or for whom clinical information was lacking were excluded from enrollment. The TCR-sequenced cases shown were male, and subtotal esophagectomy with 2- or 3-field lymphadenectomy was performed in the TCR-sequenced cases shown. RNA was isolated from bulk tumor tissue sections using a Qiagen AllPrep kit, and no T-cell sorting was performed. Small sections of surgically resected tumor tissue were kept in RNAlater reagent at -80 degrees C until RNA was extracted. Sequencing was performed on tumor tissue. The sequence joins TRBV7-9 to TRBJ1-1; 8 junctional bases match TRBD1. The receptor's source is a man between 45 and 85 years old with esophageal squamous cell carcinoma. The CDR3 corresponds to CASSSIQGGEAFF. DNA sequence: TGTGCCAGCAGCTCGATACAGGGGGGTGAAGCTTTCTTT. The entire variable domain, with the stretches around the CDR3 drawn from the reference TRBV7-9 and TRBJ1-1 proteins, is DTGVSQNPRHKITKRGQNVTFRCDPISEHNRLYWYRQTLGQGPEFLTYFQNEAQLEKSRLLSDRFSAERPKGSFSTLEIQRTEQGDSAMYLCASSSIQGGEAFFGQGTRLTVV.